These 27 T cell receptor beta chains were sequenced from one sample in a study of T cell repertoires in cytomegalovirus infection. TCRdb re-called the reads through MiXCR, storing one row per CDR3 protein. The sample has 450,000 to 600,000 distinct CDR3 sequences, roughly a third seen once; the top ten hold around a sixth. Their cognate antigens are unknown. This material consisted of cultured PBMCs, taken from culture after CMV antigen stimulation. These receptor sequences come from a human donor in good health (CMV status not recorded). Some clones in this sample may be carry-over from other donors' samples.

This clonotype was seen repeatedly, ten times or more. A read error may produce the germline difference seen at one junction end. The chain has TRBV7-2 and TRBJ2-1, with 10 bases that match TRBD2. The CDR3 runs 14 residues. The germline V gene encodes CDR1 SGHTA and CDR2 FQGNSA. CDR3 in amino acids: CASSLAGVGLEQFF. The CDR3 DNA follows: TGTGCCAGCAGCCTAGCGGGAGTGGGTCTTGAGCAGTTCTTC.

This clonotype has a handful of counts. The chain joins TRBV6-6 to TRBJ2-2, with no clear D. Germline assignment: CDR1 MNHNY and CDR2 SVGAGI (reference sequence). With 2 bases removed from V and 7 bases from J, the gap between germline ends came to 14 bases. The length of the CDR3 is 15 residues. The CDR3 nucleotides are TGTGCCAGCAGTTACCGCCAAAAGCTGGGCGGGGAGCTGTTTTTT. Translating it yields CASSYRQKLGGELFF.

The V call is TRBV7-8, the J call TRBJ2-1, with TRBD2 matching 7 bases. Germline lookup yields CDR1 SGHVS and CDR2 FQNEAQ. The CDR3 sequence is 15 residues long. Trimming removed 3 bases from V and 5 bases from J; junction bases left unmatched: 7. The CDR3 nucleotides are TGTGCCAGCAGCTTGTCGCTAGCGGCGAACAATGAGCAGTTCTTC. Its translation is CASSLSLAANNEQFF.

The J gene is TRBJ1-2, the V gene TRBV19; 8 nucleotides line up with TRBD1. Germline-derived CDR1 and CDR2 are LNHDA and SQIVND (reference sequence). J was trimmed by 6 bases and V by 9 bases; bases with no gene match: 9. The CDR3 extends over 13 amino acids. CDR3 loop: CASSTGEKNGYTF. For the CDR3, the DNA is TGTGCCAGCTCGACAGGGGAGAAGAATGGCTACACCTTC. Filled out from reference TRBV19 and TRBJ1-2, the complete variable domain reads DGGITQSPKYLFRKEGQNVTLSCEQNLNHDAMYWYRQDPGQGLRLIYYSQIVNDFQKGDIAEGYSVSREKKESFPLTVTSAQKNPTAFYLCASSTGEKNGYTFGSGTRLTVV.

This clonotype was counted only a few times. V usage is TRBV14 and J usage is TRBJ1-1; D unresolved. V shed 1 base and J shed 0 bases, with 12 bases lying between them. The CDR3 consists of 16 residues. The germline gives CDR1 SGHDN, CDR2 FVKESK. The CDR3 is CASSQVRTFMNTEAFF. The CDR3 DNA reads as TGTGCCAGCAGCCAAGTAAGGACTTTCATGAACACTGAAGCTTTCTTT.

As for this clonotype: At one boundary the junction diverges from the germline segment, which might be a read error. This chain joins TRBV7-6 and TRBJ2-7; the D call may be TRBD1 or TRBD2 (6 bases each). This CDR3 has 13 residues. CDR1 is SGHVS, CDR2 FNYEAQ, per germline. The CDR3 is CASSRTGAYELYF. In nucleotides, the CDR3 is TGTGCCAGCAGCAGAACGGGGGCCTACGAGCTGTACTTC.

Written as DNA, the CDR3 is TGTGCCACCAGTACGGCCGACTCCTACGAGCAGTACTTC. Translation: CATSTADSYEQYF. This rearrangement joins TRBV24-1 to TRBJ2-7, with D uncertain. The germline gives CDR1 KGHDR, CDR2 SFDVKD. The length of the CDR3 is 13 residues. Trimming took off 6 bases at V and 0 bases at J, with 8 bases between the two ends.

The J gene is TRBJ1-4, the V gene TRBV28; 10 bases are a match to TRBD1. The V gene's germline CDR1 is MDHEN and CDR2 SYDVKM. The J segment lost 7 bases and the V segment lost 4 bases, leaving 3 bases of the junction unmatched. The CDR3 loop spans 14 amino acids. For the CDR3, the DNA is TGTGCCAGCAGTTCCGGGACAGGGGTTGAAAAACTGTTTTTT. Its translation is CASSSGTGVEKLFF.

The genes are TRBV19 and TRBJ2-3; D might be TRBD1 (5 bases). The CDR3 is 15 residues long. Trimming stripped 3 bases from V and 0 bases from J, with 10 bases between. In germline, CDR1 is LNHDA, CDR2 SQIVND (reference sequence). The DNA for the CDR3 is TGTGCCAGTAGTATTATGGGGCCTAGCACAGATACGCAGTATTTT. The encoded protein is CASSIMGPSTDTQYF.

This chain joins TRBV29-1 and TRBJ2-3; no clear D gene. V lost 6 bases, J lost 6 bases, and 10 bases lay in between. The CDR3 runs 11 residues. Germline V gene lookup returns CDR1 SQVTM and CDR2 ANQGSEA. The CDR3, as DNA: TGCAGCGTCCGTGTCGTGGATACGCAGTATTTT. Its translation: CSVRVVDTQYF.

The J gene is TRBJ2-2, the V gene TRBV5-1; D not resolved. The germline V gene has CDR1 SGHRS and CDR2 YFSETQ. The CDR3 spans 13 residues. V dropped 7 bases and J dropped 0 bases, with 7 bases sitting between them. CDR3 in amino acids: CASVQANTGELFF. Here the CDR3 DNA reads TGCGCCAGCGTCCAGGCGAACACCGGGGAGCTGTTTTTT.

This clonotype was observed a handful of times. This chain uses TRBV10-3 with TRBJ2-5, with TRBD2 identical over 10 bases. Trimming removed 6 bases from V and 1 base from J; junction bases left unmatched: 5. This CDR3 has 15 amino acids. The germline V gene has CDR1 ENHRY and CDR2 SYGVKD. The CDR3 here is CAIRGASGGQETQYF. CDR3 in DNA: TGTGCCATCAGAGGGGCTAGCGGGGGCCAAGAGACCCAGTACTTC.

The V call is TRBV13, the J call TRBJ2-7; TRBD2 matches 14 bases. The germline V gene has CDR1 PRHDT and CDR2 FYEKMQ (reference sequence). This CDR3 has 15 amino acids. Trimming cost V 6 bases and J 7 bases; bases outside gene matches: 8. CDR3 sequence (DNA): TGTGCCAGCAGAGGGGGACTAGCGGGAGACGGAGAGCAGTACTTC. Protein: CASRGGLAGDGEQYF.

This clonotype came up many times. This chain connects TRBV25-1 to TRBJ2-7; 9 positions match TRBD1. Germline lookup yields CDR1 MGHDK and CDR2 SYGVNS. The ends lost 6 bases at V and 3 bases at J; junction bases unmatched: 9. This CDR3 has 15 amino acids. CDR3: CASSQTTGGIYEQYF. The CDR3 coding sequence is TGTGCCAGCAGCCAGACGACAGGGGGTATCTACGAGCAGTACTTC.

The chain joins TRBV6-2 or TRBV6-3 to TRBJ2-2; TRBD2 agrees at 10 bases. This CDR3 contains 17 residues. Germline CDR1 and CDR2: MNHEY and SVGEGT. V lost 5 bases to trimming and J lost 0 bases; unmatched junction nucleotides: 6. CDR3 protein: CASSRVTSGANTGELFF. DNA of the CDR3: TGTGCCAGCAGTAGGGTAACTAGCGGGGCGAACACCGGGGAGCTGTTTTTT.

In this sample, this clonotype turned up a few times. The chain is built from TRBV4-3 and TRBJ2-3, with a possible D match to TRBD1 (6 bases). V was cut by 2 bases and J by 2 bases, with 11 bases left in between. CDR1 and CDR2 (germline): LGHNA, YSLEER. This CDR3 comprises 15 residues. The CDR3 is CASSQTRGYTDTQYF. The CDR3, as DNA: TGCGCCAGCAGCCAAACAAGGGGGTACACAGATACGCAGTATTTT.

The rearrangement joins TRBV29-1 to TRBJ1-1, with no clear D. V dropped 2 bases and J dropped 0 bases, with 7 bases sitting between them. This CDR3 has 13 residues. Germline V CDR1 and CDR2: SQVTM, ANQGSEA. This chain's CDR3 is CSVENQVNTEAFF. DNA of the CDR3: TGCAGCGTTGAAAATCAGGTGAACACTGAAGCTTTCTTT.

The chain has TRBV7-3 and TRBJ1-1; the D is unclear. The CDR3 runs to 13 residues. The germline gives CDR1 SGHTA, CDR2 FQGTGA. V was cut by 4 bases and J by 11 bases, with 17 bases left in between. CDR3 nucleotide sequence: TGTGCCAGCAGCTCCCAGCAATCGGGAAGTGCTTTCTTT. Encoded protein: CASSSQQSGSAFF.

The chain links TRBV6-2 or TRBV6-3 to TRBJ2-7; D perhaps matches TRBD2 (6 bases). CDR3 length equals 14 residues. CDR1 and CDR2 (germline): MNHEY, SVGEGT. V was cut by 4 bases and J by 2 bases, with 12 bases left in between. CDR3 region: CASSWGRRAYEQYV. The CDR3 nucleotides read TGTGCCAGCAGTTGGGGTCGGAGGGCCTACGAGCAGTACGTC.

The chain couples TRBV29-1 to TRBJ2-3; 13 bases are a match to TRBD2. Germline V gene sequence: CDR1 SQVTM, CDR2 ANQGSEA. The V segment lost 7 bases and the J segment 6 bases; nucleotides outside the gene matches: 13. The CDR3 consists of 16 residues. The CDR3 sequence is CSAQPGLAGVVDTQYF. The CDR3 DNA follows: TGCAGCGCCCAACCAGGACTAGCGGGAGTGGTGGATACGCAGTATTTT.

The chain recombines TRBV7-9 with TRBJ1-4; D is unclear. The CDR3 length is 21 residues. Germline loops: CDR1 SEHNR, CDR2 FQNEAQ (reference sequence). V was trimmed by 2 bases and J by 5 bases, leaving 30 bases between them. This chain's CDR3 is CASSLTFLAHVGAHKNEKLFF. CDR3 DNA: TGTGCCAGCAGCTTAACCTTCTTGGCCCATGTAGGAGCTCATAAAAATGAAAAACTGTTTTTT.

The V and J genes are TRBV18 and TRBJ1-1, with D perhaps TRBD1 (5 bases). Trimming removed 1 base from V and 1 base from J, with 16 bases in between. There are 17 residues in the CDR3. Germline CDR1 is KGHSH and CDR2 is LQKENI. The CDR3, as DNA: TGTGCCAGCTCACCACAACGCACAGGAAGAACGAACACTGAAGCTTTCTTT. Its translation is CASSPQRTGRTNTEAFF.

This clonotype was observed a few times. The chain combines TRBV29-1 with TRBJ2-3; 9 positions agree with TRBD2. V was pared by 5 bases and J by 2 bases, with 11 bases of the junction left unmatched. The CDR3 length is 16 residues. From germline, CDR1 is SQVTM and CDR2 ANQGSEA. The CDR3 nucleotides read TGCAGCGTTTATCCCGGCCTAGCGGGATCCACAGATACGCAGTATTTT. This gives the protein CSVYPGLAGSTDTQYF.

The V call is TRBV4-2, the J call TRBJ2-2; D ambiguous. The V end was cut by 0 bases, the J end by 2 bases, with 7 bases between. The CDR3 has 15 residues. Germline assignment: CDR1 LGHNA and CDR2 YNFKEQ. In nucleotides, the CDR3 is TGTGCCAGCAGCCAAGATGCTAGAAACACCGGGGAGCTGTTTTTT. Residues: CASSQDARNTGELFF.

This chain uses TRBV29-1 with TRBJ2-3; 13 bases are shared with TRBD2. The CDR3 runs 16 residues. CDR1 SQVTM and CDR2 ANQGSEA come from the germline V gene. Trimming took 3 bases from V and 4 from J; bases not matched to a gene: 7. This CDR3 reads CSVEGLAGWASDTQYF. CDR3 sequence (DNA): TGCAGCGTTGAGGGACTAGCGGGATGGGCTTCAGATACGCAGTATTTT.

The genes are TRBV19 and TRBJ1-4; perhaps TRBD1 as D (6 bases). The CDR3 covers 15 residues. V was cut by 6 bases and J by 6 bases, with 17 bases left in between. Germline V CDR1 and CDR2: LNHDA, SQIVND (reference sequence). CDR3 sequence (DNA): TGTGCCAGTAGCCGTGGACTCCGGGGGCATGAAAAACTGTTTTTT. Translating it yields CASSRGLRGHEKLFF.

This clonotype was found once. The chain has TRBV5-4 and TRBJ2-7; 11 bases fit TRBD1. CDR3 length: 15 residues. Germline assignment: CDR1 SGHNT and CDR2 YYREEE (reference sequence). After removal of 4 bases from V and 3 bases from J, the junction contained 6 bases not matched to a gene. The DNA for the CDR3 is TGTGCCAGCAGCCTACCGGGACAGGGGGTCTACGAGCAGTACTTC. It specifies CASSLPGQGVYEQYF.